A single sample gave rise to the 25 T cell receptor beta chains below, sequenced in a study of blood T cells in healthy people across ages. Then a second PCR, running roughly 6 to 11 cycles, was carried out with a sample-barcoded 5' primer and a J-beta primer mix. MiXCR, run by TCRdb on the 5' RACE reads, gives a single entry per CDR3 protein. The sample lists around 1.5 million distinct CDR3 sequences, around two fifths occurring once. Sequences were obtained from blood. The receptors were gathered from a woman between 18 and 29 years old in good health.

The sample holds a few counts of this clonotype. The chain combines TRBV7-9 with TRBJ2-3; D is perhaps TRBD2 (6 bases). V lost 3 bases, J lost 0 bases, and 19 bases lay in between. Germline CDR1 SEHNR, CDR2 FQNEAQ (reference sequence). The CDR3 sequence is 18 residues long. The CDR3 bases are TGTGCCAGCAGCTTTGTTATTTTGGCGGGGACTAGCACAGATACGCAGTATTTT. It translates to CASSFVILAGTSTDTQYF.

V gene TRBV6-6 combines with J gene TRBJ1-2, with D possibly matching TRBD1 (6 bases). This CDR3 has 14 residues. Germline lookup yields CDR1 MNHNY and CDR2 SVGAGI (reference sequence). V lost 6 bases and J lost 8, with 19 bases in between. This chain's CDR3 is CASRRGQRSEGYTF. The CDR3 DNA sequence: TGTGCCAGCAGGAGAGGACAGAGATCGGAAGGCTACACCTTC.

This clonotype was seen a handful of times. CDR3 nucleotide sequence: TGTGCCAGTAGTATGGGGTCGGGAGGTTACGAGCAGTACTTC. Translating gives CASSMGSGGYEQYF. The chain joins TRBV19 to TRBJ2-4; 7 nucleotides match TRBD2. The J call could be wrong; TRBJ2-7 is a better fit for the DNA end. CDR1 is LNHDA, CDR2 SQIVND, per germline (reference sequence). This CDR3 spans 14 amino acids.

For this clonotype: A far more abundant clone sits one base away, making this likely a read error. The V call is TRBV7-2, the J call TRBJ2-1; D gene unclear. The V gene lost 1 base and the J gene lost 12 bases, with 7 bases spanning the gap. The CDR3 covers 11 residues. Germline assignment: CDR1 SGHTA and CDR2 FQGNSA. CDR3 loop: CASSLGDGQFF. For the CDR3, the DNA is TGTGCCAGCAGCTTAGGCGATGGGCAGTTCTTC.

This clonotype turned up a few times. The chain employs TRBV7-2 and TRBJ2-7; 10 bases fit TRBD1. With 6 bases clipped from V and 10 bases from J, the junction kept 9 bases outside the gene matches. The CDR3 is 13 residues long. Germline CDR1 SGHTA, CDR2 FQGNSA. CDR3 sequence: CASSFHGTGEQYF. CDR3 nucleotide sequence: TGTGCCAGCAGTTTTCACGGGACAGGGGAACAGTACTTC.

The genes are TRBV2 and TRBJ2-3; perhaps TRBD2 as D (6 bases). The CDR3 is 15 residues long. CDR1 SNHLY and CDR2 FYNNEI come from the germline V gene. The V and J ends lost 7 bases and 0 bases respectively, with 14 bases between them. The CDR3 DNA reads as TGTGCCAGCAACCTTAGCGGCACTAGCACAGATACGCAGTATTTT. This encodes CASNLSGTSTDTQYF. Complete variable domain (other parts from reference TRBV2 and TRBJ2-3): EPEVTQTPSHQVTQMGQEVILRCVPISNHLYFYWYRQILGQKVEFLVSFYNNEISEKSEIFDDQFSVERPDGSNFTLKIRSTKLEDSAMYFCASNLSGTSTDTQYFGPGTRLTVL.

This clonotype was found a few times. The V gene is TRBV2, the J gene TRBJ2-1; 7 bases line up with TRBD2. Germline values: CDR1 SNHLY, CDR2 FYNNEI. Germline trimming cut 2 bases from V and 14 bases from J; bases unmatched to any gene: 9. This CDR3 is 13 amino acids long. The CDR3 region is CASSEYLAGVEFF. CDR3 in DNA: TGTGCCAGCAGTGAATATTTGGCGGGAGTGGAGTTCTTC.

Turning to this clonotype: It may be a read error: a sequence one base away is much more abundant. The chain carries TRBV12-3 or TRBV12-4 and TRBJ2-1; D remains unclear. The CDR3 length is 15 residues. With 7 bases removed from V and 0 bases from J, the gap between germline ends came to 13 bases. The CDR3 loop reads CASTRTESSYNEQFF. The DNA for the CDR3 is TGTGCCAGCACTCGGACGGAGAGCTCCTACAATGAGCAGTTCTTC.

This clonotype was seen only a few times. V usage is TRBV25-1 and J usage is TRBJ1-2, with no clear D. Trimming left V 5 bases short and J 3 bases short, with 13 bases between. Germline CDR1 reads MGHDK; CDR2 reads SYGVNS. The CDR3 loop spans 14 amino acids. DNA of the CDR3: TGTGCCAGCAGTCACGACAACAAGGACTATGGCTACACCTTC. Its protein is CASSHDNKDYGYTF.

This clonotype has just a few counts. This sequence joins TRBV25-1 and TRBJ2-7, with TRBD1 matching over 9 bases. The CDR3 covers 15 residues. Per germline, CDR1 MGHDK and CDR2 SYGVNS. Trimming at V came to 4 bases and at J to 4 bases, leaving 8 bases not matched to a gene. The CDR3 protein is CASSGGTGRRYEQYF. The DNA of the CDR3 is TGTGCCAGCAGTGGAGGGACAGGGAGAAGGTACGAGCAGTACTTC.

As for this clonotype: At one end the junction does not follow the germline gene, possibly because of a read error. The chain employs TRBV20-1 and TRBJ1-4, with 7 bases identical to TRBD1. This CDR3 comprises 13 residues. The germline V gene encodes CDR1 DFQATT and CDR2 SNEGSKA (reference sequence). CDR3 sequence: CSTSPGQSPNVFF. The CDR3 nucleotides read TGCAGTACTAGCCCGGGACAGTCTCCGAATGTGTTTTTT.

The gene calls are TRBV5-1 and TRBJ2-1; 7 positions match TRBD2. Losses at the gene ends were 6 bases for V and 2 bases for J; bases not matched to a gene: 8. Germline CDR1 reads SGHRS; CDR2 reads YFSETQ. CDR3 size: 15 residues. The CDR3: CASTRGGGPYNEQFF. CDR3 DNA sequence: TGCGCCAGCACACGTGGCGGGGGTCCCTACAATGAGCAGTTCTTC.

This chain links TRBV11-2 with TRBJ2-1; 14 nucleotides line up with TRBD2. Trimming removed 5 bases from V and 6 bases from J; junction bases left unmatched: 9. The CDR3 is 17 amino acids. Per germline, CDR1 SGHAT and CDR2 FQNNGV. The CDR3 reads CASSAGTSGGSTNEQFF. DNA of the CDR3: TGTGCCAGCAGCGCTGGGACTAGCGGGGGTTCTACCAATGAGCAGTTCTTC.

A few counts support this clonotype. The chain couples TRBV9 to TRBJ1-3; D is perhaps TRBD1 (5 bases). V shed 7 bases and J shed 0 bases, with 8 bases lying between them. Germline CDR1 and CDR2: SGDLS and YYNGEE. CDR3 length: 13 residues. CDR3 loop: CASGGPSGNTIYF. In nucleotides, the CDR3 is TGTGCCAGCGGGGGTCCCTCTGGAAACACCATATATTTT.

This clonotype has just a few counts. The junction does not match germline at one end; this may be a read error. This sequence joins TRBV7-9 and TRBJ2-5; 10 bases align to TRBD2. Looked up from germline, CDR1 is SEHNR and CDR2 is FQNEAQ (reference sequence). The CDR3 totals 14 residues. In nucleotides, the CDR3 is TGTGCCAGCAGCGTAGCGGGAGGCACAGAGACCCAGTACTTC. Its protein is CASSVAGGTETQYF.

This clonotype appeared a few times. The chain links TRBV7-2 to TRBJ2-1; D is unresolved. This CDR3 is built from 20 residues. V was trimmed by 4 bases and J by 2 bases, leaving 27 bases between them. CDR1 and CDR2 from the germline V gene are SGHTA and FQGNSA. DNA for the CDR3: TGTGCCAGCAGCTACCCTGGGCGGATCCCGCGTGTCGAAGCCTACAATGAGCAGTTCTTC. It is translated as CASSYPGRIPRVEAYNEQFF. Together with reference TRBV7-2 and TRBJ2-1, the CDR3 gives the full variable domain: GAGVSQSPSNKVTEKGKDVELRCDPISGHTALYWYRQSLGQGLEFLIYFQGNSAPDKSGLPSDRFSAERTGGSVSTLTIQRTQQEDSAVYLCASSYPGRIPRVEAYNEQFFGPGTRLTVL.

The chain links TRBV24-1 to TRBJ2-1; 12 bases match TRBD2. The J call is doubtful: the DNA matches TRBJ2-7 better. The CDR3 is made up of 16 amino acids. Looked up from germline, CDR1 is KGHDR and CDR2 is SFDVKD. This chain's CDR3 is CATSDPGLAGYNEQYF. The CDR3, as DNA: TGTGCCACCAGTGATCCGGGACTAGCGGGTTACAATGAGCAGTACTTC.

Concerning this clonotype: A read error may account for a junction end that differs from germline. The chain links TRBV2 to TRBJ2-3; 11 positions match TRBD1. There are 15 residues in the CDR3. Per the germline V gene, CDR1 is SNHLY and CDR2 is FYNNEI. The CDR3 spells CANSEGTGGQDTQYF. The CDR3, as DNA: TGTGCCAACAGTGAAGGGACAGGGGGGCAAGATACGCAGTATTTT.

This chain connects TRBV5-6 to TRBJ2-7, with 8 nucleotides matching TRBD1. The CDR3 length is 15 residues. Per germline, CDR1 SGHDT and CDR2 YYEEEE. V shed 5 bases and J 7 bases; nucleotides not matched to a gene: 14. CDR3 loop: CASSSGTGGLREQYF. The CDR3 DNA reads as TGTGCCAGCAGTTCGGGTACAGGGGGATTGAGGGAGCAGTACTTC.

This sequence joins TRBV9 and TRBJ2-3; 9 bases line up with TRBD2. The CDR3 is 19 amino acids. J gave up 7 bases and V 3 bases, and 21 bases lay outside the gene matches. In germline, CDR1 is SGDLS, CDR2 YYNGEE. The CDR3 reads CASSESTSGHSSVTYTQYF. CDR3 sequence (DNA): TGTGCCAGCAGCGAATCGACTAGCGGCCATTCATCGGTAACCTATACGCAGTATTTT.

In DNA form, the CDR3 reads TGTGCCAGCAGCTACTCAGACTCTGAGCAGTTCTTC. This codes for CASSYSDSEQFF. The rearrangement links TRBV11-3 to TRBJ2-1; D remains ambiguous. The germline V gene encodes CDR1 SGHNT and CDR2 YENEEA. With 4 bases removed from V and 9 bases from J, the gap between germline ends came to 10 bases. The CDR3 has 12 amino acids.

This clonotype was counted only a few times. This chain uses TRBV5-1 with TRBJ2-5; 10 bases map to TRBD1. The V gene's germline CDR1 is SGHRS and CDR2 YFSETQ. The ends lost 1 base at V and 2 bases at J; junction bases unmatched: 5. CDR3 length equals 16 residues. CDR3 amino acids: CASSLTGTGEQETQYF. As DNA, the CDR3 is TGCGCCAGCAGCTTGACCGGGACAGGGGAGCAAGAGACCCAGTACTTC.

This chain uses TRBV12-3 or TRBV12-4 with TRBJ1-1, with TRBD1 as a possible D gene (5 bases). This CDR3 comprises 15 residues. The germline V and J ends were trimmed by 3 bases and 2 bases, with 13 bases remaining between them. Written as DNA, the CDR3 is TGTGCCAGCAGTTTGAGGCTAGGGGATAACACTGAAGCTTTCTTT. Translated: CASSLRLGDNTEAFF.

This clonotype was counted a few times. This chain links TRBV6-5 with TRBJ2-1; the D is unclear. CDR1 MNHEY and CDR2 SVGAGI come from the germline V gene. The CDR3 loop spans 13 amino acids. Trimming left V 6 bases short and J 4 bases short, with 10 bases between. The CDR3 nucleotides read TGTGCCAGCAGGCCTACACAGTACAATGAGCAGTTCTTC. Its translation is CASRPTQYNEQFF.

This clonotype showed up just a few times. The chain employs TRBV7-9 and TRBJ2-3; a possible D gene is TRBD2 (6 bases). CDR1 and CDR2 (germline): SEHNR, FQNEAQ (reference sequence). The V gene lost 3 bases and the J gene lost 4 bases, with 14 bases spanning the gap. CDR3 length: 15 residues. CDR3 sequence reads: CASSFFLGGADTQYF. The DNA for the CDR3 is TGTGCCAGCAGCTTTTTCCTGGGAGGAGCAGATACGCAGTATTTT.